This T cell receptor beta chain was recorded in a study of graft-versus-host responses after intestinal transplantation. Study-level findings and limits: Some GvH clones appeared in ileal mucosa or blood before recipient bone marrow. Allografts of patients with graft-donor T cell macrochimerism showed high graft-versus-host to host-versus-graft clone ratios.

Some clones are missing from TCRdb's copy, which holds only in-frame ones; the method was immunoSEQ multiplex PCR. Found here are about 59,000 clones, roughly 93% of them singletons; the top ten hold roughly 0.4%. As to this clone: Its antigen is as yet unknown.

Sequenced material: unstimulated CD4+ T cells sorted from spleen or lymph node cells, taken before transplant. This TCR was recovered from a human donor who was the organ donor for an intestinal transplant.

The CDR3 DNA follows: TGTGCCAGCAGCTTACGTACAGGGAAAGCAACTAATGAAAAACTGTTTTTT. Translated, it gives CASSLRTGKATNEKLFF. The chain employs TRBV5-8 and TRBJ1-4; possible D gene TRBD1, 6 bases. The V gene lost 2 bases and the J gene lost 0 bases, with 14 bases spanning the gap. The germline CDR1 and CDR2 sequences are SGHTS and YDEGEE. This CDR3 has 17 residues.